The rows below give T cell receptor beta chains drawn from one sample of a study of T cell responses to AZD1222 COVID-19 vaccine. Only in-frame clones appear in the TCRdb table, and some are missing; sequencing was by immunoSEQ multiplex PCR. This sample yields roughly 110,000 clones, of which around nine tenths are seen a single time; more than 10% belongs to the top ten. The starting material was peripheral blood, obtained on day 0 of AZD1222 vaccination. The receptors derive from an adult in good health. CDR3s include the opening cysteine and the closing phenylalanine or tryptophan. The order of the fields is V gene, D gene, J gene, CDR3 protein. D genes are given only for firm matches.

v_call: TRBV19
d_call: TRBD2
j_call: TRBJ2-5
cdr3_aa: CASSAVAGRSETQYF

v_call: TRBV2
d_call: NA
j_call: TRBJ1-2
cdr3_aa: CASSEEKGPWYGYTF

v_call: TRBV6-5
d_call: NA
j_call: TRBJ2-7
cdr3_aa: CASSSRTKPNSYEQYF

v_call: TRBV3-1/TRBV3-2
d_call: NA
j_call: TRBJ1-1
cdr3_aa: CASRNRVDTEAFF

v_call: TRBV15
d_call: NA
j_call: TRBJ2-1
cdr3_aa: CATSLGPLDYNEQFF

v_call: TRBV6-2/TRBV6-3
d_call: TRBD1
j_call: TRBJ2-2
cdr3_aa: CASSYRGLNTGELFF

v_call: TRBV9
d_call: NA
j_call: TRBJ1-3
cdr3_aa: CASSVRPGMGNTIYF

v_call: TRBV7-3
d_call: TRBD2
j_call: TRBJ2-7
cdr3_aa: CASSLRAGDGYEQYF

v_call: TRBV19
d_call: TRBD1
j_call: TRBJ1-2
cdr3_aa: CASSPGQVYGYTF

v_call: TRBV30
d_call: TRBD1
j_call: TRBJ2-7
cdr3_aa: CAWSEMGQGSYEQYF

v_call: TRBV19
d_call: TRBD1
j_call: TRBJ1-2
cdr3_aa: CASTYAGTGGGYGYTF

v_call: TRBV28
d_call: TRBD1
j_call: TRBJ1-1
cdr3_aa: CASSFWTGGGGWTEAFF

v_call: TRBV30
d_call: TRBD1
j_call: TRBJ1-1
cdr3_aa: CAWLPVPGQGATEAFF

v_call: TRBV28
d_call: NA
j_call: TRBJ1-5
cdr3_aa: CASSLIPPQHF

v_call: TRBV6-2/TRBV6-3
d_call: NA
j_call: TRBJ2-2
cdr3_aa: CASSLLATTGELFF

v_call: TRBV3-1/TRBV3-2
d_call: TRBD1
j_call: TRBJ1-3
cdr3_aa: CASSQGGQGPGNTIYF

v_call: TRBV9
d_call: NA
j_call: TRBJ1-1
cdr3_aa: CASSVTPRAVNTEAFF

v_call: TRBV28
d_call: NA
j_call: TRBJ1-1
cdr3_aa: CASSRGQNTEAFF

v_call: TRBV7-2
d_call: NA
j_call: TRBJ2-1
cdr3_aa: CASSFAGIGGEQFF

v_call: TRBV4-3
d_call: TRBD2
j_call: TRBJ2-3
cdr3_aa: CASSQAPLAASTDTQYF

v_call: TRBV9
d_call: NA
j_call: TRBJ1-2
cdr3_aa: CAGPGGRLGVYGYTF

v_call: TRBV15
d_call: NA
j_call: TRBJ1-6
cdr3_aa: CATSRERQGTPLHF

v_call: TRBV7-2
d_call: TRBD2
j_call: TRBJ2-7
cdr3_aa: CASSQPLTSGFSYEQYF

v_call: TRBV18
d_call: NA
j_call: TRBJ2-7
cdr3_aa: CASSLTLTEGEQYF

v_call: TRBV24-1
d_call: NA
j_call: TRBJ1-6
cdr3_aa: CATSPQDSPLHF

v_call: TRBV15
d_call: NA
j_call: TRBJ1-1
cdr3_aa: CATSRDRGANTEAFF

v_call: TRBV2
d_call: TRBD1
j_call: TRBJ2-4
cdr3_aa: CASSGQGAKVAKNIQYF

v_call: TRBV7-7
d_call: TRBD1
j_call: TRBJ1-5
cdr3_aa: CASSLSGTGKDEDQPQHF

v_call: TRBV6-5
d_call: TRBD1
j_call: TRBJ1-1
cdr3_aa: CASDRVGTEAFF

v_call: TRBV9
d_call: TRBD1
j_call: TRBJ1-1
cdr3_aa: CASSAARTGGSEAFF

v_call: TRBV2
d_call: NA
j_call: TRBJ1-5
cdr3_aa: CASDAGSNQPQHF

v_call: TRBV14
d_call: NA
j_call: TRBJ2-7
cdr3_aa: CASSPHEGLPYEQYF

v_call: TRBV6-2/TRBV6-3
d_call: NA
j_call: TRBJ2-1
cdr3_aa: CASSQYNEQFF

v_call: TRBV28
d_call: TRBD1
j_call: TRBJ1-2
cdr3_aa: CASSLGQGGGYTF

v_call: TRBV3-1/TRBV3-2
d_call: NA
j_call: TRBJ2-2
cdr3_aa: CASNRRDNTGELFF

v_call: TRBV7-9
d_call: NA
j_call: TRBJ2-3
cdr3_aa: CASSVGSGGSSTDTQYF

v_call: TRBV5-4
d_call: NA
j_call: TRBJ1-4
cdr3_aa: CASSLDREGEKLFF

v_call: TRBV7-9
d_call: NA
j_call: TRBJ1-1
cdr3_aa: CASSGVGYTEAFF

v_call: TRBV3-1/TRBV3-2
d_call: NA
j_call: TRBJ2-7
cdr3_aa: CASSKDPGGTYEQYF

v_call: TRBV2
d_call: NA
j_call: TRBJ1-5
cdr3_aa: CASSEARGWDQPQHF

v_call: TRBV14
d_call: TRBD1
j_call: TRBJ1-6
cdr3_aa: CASSPPRGTANSPLHF

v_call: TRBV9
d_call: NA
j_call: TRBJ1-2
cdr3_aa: CASSVVGGDGYTF

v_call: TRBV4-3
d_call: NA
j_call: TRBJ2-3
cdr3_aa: CASDVTDTQYF

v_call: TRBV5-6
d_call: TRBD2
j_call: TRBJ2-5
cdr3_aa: CASSPRGGPRTQYF

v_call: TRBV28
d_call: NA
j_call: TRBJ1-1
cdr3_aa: CASSLVQGTVRAFF

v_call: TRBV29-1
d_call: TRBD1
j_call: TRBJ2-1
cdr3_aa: CSVPLGQGANNEQFF